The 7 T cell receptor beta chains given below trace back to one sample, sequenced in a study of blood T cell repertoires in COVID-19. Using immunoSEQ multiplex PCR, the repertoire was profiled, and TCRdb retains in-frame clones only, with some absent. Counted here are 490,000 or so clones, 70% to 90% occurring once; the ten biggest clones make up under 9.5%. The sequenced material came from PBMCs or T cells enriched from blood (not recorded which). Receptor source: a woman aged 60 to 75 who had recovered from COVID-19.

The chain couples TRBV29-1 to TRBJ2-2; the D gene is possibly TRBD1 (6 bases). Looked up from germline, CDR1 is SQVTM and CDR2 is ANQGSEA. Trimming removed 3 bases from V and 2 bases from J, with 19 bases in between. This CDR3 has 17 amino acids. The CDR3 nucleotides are TGCAGCGTTGAGGGGCAGGGGTATAGTTTTAACACCGGGGAGCTGTTTTTT. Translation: CSVEGQGYSFNTGELFF.

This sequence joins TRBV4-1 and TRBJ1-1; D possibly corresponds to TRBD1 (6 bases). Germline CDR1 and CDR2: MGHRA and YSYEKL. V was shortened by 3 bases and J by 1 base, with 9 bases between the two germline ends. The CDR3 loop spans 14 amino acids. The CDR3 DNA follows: TGCGCCAGCAGCCACTTACAGGGGAACACTGAAGCTTTCTTT. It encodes CASSHLQGNTEAFF.

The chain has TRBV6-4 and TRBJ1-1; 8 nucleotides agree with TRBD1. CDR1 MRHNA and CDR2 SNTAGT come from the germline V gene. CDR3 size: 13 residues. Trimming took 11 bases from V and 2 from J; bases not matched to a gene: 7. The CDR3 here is CARQGQVNTEAFF. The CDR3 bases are TGTGCCCGCCAGGGACAGGTAAACACTGAAGCTTTCTTT.

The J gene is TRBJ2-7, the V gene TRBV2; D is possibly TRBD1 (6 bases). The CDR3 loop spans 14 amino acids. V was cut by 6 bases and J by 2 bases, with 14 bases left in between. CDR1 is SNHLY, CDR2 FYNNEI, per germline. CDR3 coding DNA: TGTGCCAGCAGCGACTGGGACACAGCCTACGAGCAGTACTTC. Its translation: CASSDWDTAYEQYF.

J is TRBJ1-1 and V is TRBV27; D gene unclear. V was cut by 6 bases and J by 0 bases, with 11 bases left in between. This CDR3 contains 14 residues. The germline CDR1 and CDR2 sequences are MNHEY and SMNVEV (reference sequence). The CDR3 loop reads CASSPGHLNTEAFF. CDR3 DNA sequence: TGTGCCAGCAGCCCTGGGCACCTGAACACTGAAGCTTTCTTT.

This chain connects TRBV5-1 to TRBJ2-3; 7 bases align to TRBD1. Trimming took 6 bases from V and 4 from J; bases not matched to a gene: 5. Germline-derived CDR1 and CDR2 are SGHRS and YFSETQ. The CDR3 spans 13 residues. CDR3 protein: CASKEGAADTQYF. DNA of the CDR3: TGCGCCAGCAAAGAGGGGGCGGCAGATACGCAGTATTTT.

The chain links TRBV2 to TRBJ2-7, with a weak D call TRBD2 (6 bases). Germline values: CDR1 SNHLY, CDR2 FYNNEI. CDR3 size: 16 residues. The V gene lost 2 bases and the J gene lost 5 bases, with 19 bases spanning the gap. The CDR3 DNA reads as TGTGCCAGCAGTGAATCAGCGGGCATAGGGAAGAACGAGCAGTACTTC. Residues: CASSESAGIGKNEQYF.